This T cell receptor beta chain was sequenced in a study of CD8+ T cells in alopecia areata. Germline CDR1 and CDR2: MNHNS and SASEGT. With V trimmed by 6 bases and J by 4 bases, 5 bases remained unmatched. This CDR3 comprises 13 residues. Sequencing relied on a cDNA template that was reverse transcribed from extracted RNA. The method was immunoSEQ multiplex PCR; TCRdb's version includes in-frame clones alone and lacks a portion of them. The sample holds about 140,000 clones, about 60% seen once. The material sequenced was CD4+ T cells sorted from blood, taken at week 0. This sequence was found in a human donor with alopecia areata. The genes are TRBV6-1 and TRBJ1-1, with 7 bases aligning to TRBD1. CDR3 nucleotide sequence: TGTGCCAGCAGGGAACAGGGGTCCACTGAAGCTTTCTTT. This codes for CASREQGSTEAFF.